The 26 T cell receptor beta chains below come from one sample, sequenced in a study of T cell changes during pregnancy in multiple sclerosis. Method: immunoSEQ multiplex PCR; TCRdb's copy keeps in-frame clones and lacks some. Of about 44,000 clones listed, approximately 95% are singletons. The sample here was CD4+ T cells from peripheral blood mononuclear cells, taken in the first trimester of pregnancy. The receptors shown here come from a female donor with multiple sclerosis, enrolled in a pregnancy study.

This rearrangement joins TRBV4-2 to TRBJ2-3; a weak D match, TRBD2 (6 bases). Germline CDR1 LGHNA, CDR2 YNFKEQ. Trimming removed 5 bases from V and 3 bases from J, with 15 bases in between. The CDR3 consists of 15 residues. The DNA for the CDR3 is TGTGCCAGCAGCTCACAGAGTCGGGAGACAGATACGCAGTATTTT. It yields the protein CASSSQSRETDTQYF.

This clone was counted once. This chain's CDR3 is CASSPQIAGGLYEQYF. In DNA form, the CDR3 reads TGTGCCAGCAGCCCTCAAATAGCGGGGGGGCTATACGAGCAGTACTTC. The chain uses TRBV7-9 and TRBJ2-7, with 11 bases lining up with TRBD2. The germline V gene encodes CDR1 SEHNR and CDR2 FQNEAQ (reference sequence). The ends lost 5 bases at V and 4 bases at J; junction bases unmatched: 10. The CDR3 loop spans 16 amino acids.

The V and J genes are TRBV18 and TRBJ2-7, with D uncertain. The CDR3 has 14 amino acids. Germline-derived CDR1 and CDR2 are KGHSH and LQKENI. The V gene lost 0 bases and the J gene lost 6 bases, with 12 bases spanning the gap. The CDR3 DNA sequence: TGTGCCAGCTCACCACCCTCACAAGTGTTCGAGCAGTACTTC. This codes for CASSPPSQVFEQYF.

The V gene is TRBV5-4, the J gene TRBJ2-5, with 9 bases matching TRBD2. CDR3 length equals 15 residues. V shed 3 bases, J shed 1 base, and the junction held 4 bases outside the gene matches. Germline values: CDR1 SGHNT, CDR2 YYREEE (reference sequence). The CDR3 loop reads CASSSAGGIQETQYF. The CDR3 DNA follows: TGTGCCAGCAGCTCAGCGGGGGGAATCCAAGAGACCCAGTACTTC.

The chain recombines TRBV4-1 with TRBJ2-1; D is possibly TRBD2 (5 bases). CDR1 is MGHRA and CDR2 is YSYEKL in the germline V gene. The CDR3 totals 18 residues. Deletions cut 1 base from V and 9 bases from J, with 25 bases between. As DNA, the CDR3 is TGCGCCAGCAGCCAAGTCGGCGGACTTAGCCCTAGTTTGGGTGAGCAGTTCTTC. Translated: CASSQVGGLSPSLGEQFF.

The chain is built from TRBV11-2 and TRBJ2-7, with D possibly matching TRBD1 (5 bases). CDR1 and CDR2 from the germline V gene are SGHAT and FQNNGV. Trimming cost V 5 bases and J 0 bases, with 17 bases left between them. The CDR3 runs 16 residues. As DNA, the CDR3 is TGTGCCAGCAGCATACTCCGGACATTACACTCCTACGAGCAGTACTTC. This translates into CASSILRTLHSYEQYF.

J is TRBJ2-5 and V is TRBV6-5, with TRBD2 matching over 8 bases. This CDR3 has 15 residues. CDR1 is MNHEY, CDR2 SVGAGI, per germline. V dropped 2 bases and J dropped 5; count of bases not matched to a gene: 7. The DNA for the CDR3 is TGTGCCAGCAGTTACGGGACTAGGGTGCTCGAGACCCAGTACTTC. Its translation: CASSYGTRVLETQYF.

In this sample, this clone turned up once. This chain uses TRBV29-1 with TRBJ1-2; unclear D gene. Trimming removed 4 bases at V and 0 bases at J, with 9 bases between. Germline values: CDR1 SQVTM, CDR2 ANQGSEA. The CDR3 runs 13 residues. In DNA, the CDR3 is TGCAGCGTTGTACCGGTGGCTAACTATGGCTACACCTTC. Translated, it gives CSVVPVANYGYTF.

The chain is built from TRBV15 and TRBJ1-6, with TRBD1 identical over 9 bases. From germline, CDR1 is LNHNV and CDR2 YYDKDF (reference sequence). The CDR3 sequence is 18 residues long. V gave up 0 bases and J gave up 4 bases; unmatched junction bases: 7. The CDR3 region has the DNA TGTGCCACCAGCAGAGAGACGGGACAGGGAGGATATAATTCACCCCTCCACTTT. Translation: CATSRETGQGGYNSPLHF. The variable domain in full, with the rest retrieved from reference TRBV15 and TRBJ1-6, is DAMVIQNPRYQVTQFGKPVTLSCSQTLNHNVMYWYQQKSSQAPKLLFHYYDKDFNNEADTPDNFQSRRPNTSFCFLDIRSPGLGDTAMYLCATSRETGQGGYNSPLHFGNGTRLTVT.

The chain links TRBV7-6 to TRBJ2-2, with 9 positions matching TRBD1. Trimming cost V 5 bases and J 6 bases; bases outside gene matches: 4. The CDR3 loop spans 14 amino acids. The germline V gene encodes CDR1 SGHVS and CDR2 FNYEAQ. As DNA, the CDR3 is TGTGCCAGCAGCCCGGACAGGGGCTCCGGGGAGCTGTTTTTT. Its protein is CASSPDRGSGELFF.

The chain uses TRBV9 and TRBJ2-7; tentative D call: TRBD2 (6 bases). Looked up from germline, CDR1 is SGDLS and CDR2 is YYNGEE. This CDR3 has 12 residues. V lost 3 bases, J lost 3 bases, and 7 bases lay in between. The CDR3 sequence is CASSGRDYEQYF. The CDR3 region has the DNA TGTGCCAGCAGCGGGAGGGACTACGAGCAGTACTTC. Drawing the rest from reference TRBV9 and TRBJ2-7, the complete variable domain is DSGVTQTPKHLITATGQRVTLRCSPRSGDLSVYWYQQSLDQGLQFLIQYYNGEERAKGNILERFSAQQFPDLHSELNLSSLELGDSALYFCASSGRDYEQYFGPGTRLTVT.

This chain joins TRBV10-3 and TRBJ1-1; unclear D gene. V lost 10 bases and J 5 bases, leaving 20 bases between the germline ends. Germline V CDR1 and CDR2: ENHRY, SYGVKD. The CDR3 loop spans 14 amino acids. Here the CDR3 reads CATNREAVGTEAFF. CDR3 nucleotide sequence: TGTGCCACCAATCGGGAGGCGGTAGGAACTGAAGCTTTCTTT.

The V and J genes are TRBV6-4 and TRBJ1-2, with 7 bases that match TRBD1. CDR1 MRHNA and CDR2 SNTAGT come from the germline V gene. Germline trimming cut 6 bases from V and 2 bases from J; bases unmatched to any gene: 3. The CDR3 covers 13 residues. CDR3 in amino acids: CASSLGQNYGYTF. CDR3 DNA sequence: TGTGCCAGCAGCTTGGGACAGAACTATGGCTACACCTTC.

The CDR3 DNA reads as TGTGCCAGCAGCGTAGACCCGGGGTCCTCCTACGAGCAGTACTTC. Translation gives CASSVDPGSSYEQYF. V usage is TRBV9 and J usage is TRBJ2-7, with D possibly matching TRBD2 (5 bases). The CDR3 contains 15 residues. Trimming removed 0 bases at V and 0 bases at J, with 10 bases between. Germline CDR1 reads SGDLS; CDR2 reads YYNGEE.

V usage is TRBV5-1 and J usage is TRBJ2-1; D might be TRBD2 (6 bases). Germline values: CDR1 SGHRS, CDR2 YFSETQ. V was trimmed by 5 bases and J by 5 bases, leaving 17 bases between them. This CDR3 region has 15 residues. The CDR3 DNA is TGCGCCAGCAGGGCCCCCGGGAGTGAAGACAATGAGCAGTTCTTC. Amino acid sequence: CASRAPGSEDNEQFF.

The chain recombines TRBV5-1 with TRBJ2-7; D unclear. V was pared by 0 bases and J by 2 bases, with 6 bases between. CDR3 length equals 13 residues. Germline CDR1 and CDR2: SGHRS and YFSETQ. CDR3 in amino acids: CASSLGAAYEQYF. The CDR3 bases are TGCGCCAGCAGCTTGGGGGCAGCCTACGAGCAGTACTTC.

V gene TRBV5-6 combines with J gene TRBJ1-2; 9 bases fit TRBD1. CDR3 length equals 14 residues. Germline V gene data show CDR1 as SGHDT and CDR2 as YYEEEE. V lost 5 bases and J lost 5; bases outside the gene matches: 7. The DNA for the CDR3 is TGTGCCAGCAGTCCTTTCGGGACAGGGTATGGCTACACCTTC. As protein: CASSPFGTGYGYTF.

This clone came up a few times. The rearrangement joins TRBV30 to TRBJ1-3, with 9 bases aligning to TRBD1. With 0 bases clipped from V and 2 bases from J, the junction kept 8 bases outside the gene matches. The CDR3 covers 17 residues. CDR1 and CDR2 from the germline V gene are GTSNPN and SVGIG (reference sequence). The CDR3 region is CAWSVGTGTGPGNTIYF. The CDR3 DNA reads as TGTGCCTGGAGTGTAGGAACTGGGACAGGGCCTGGAAACACCATATATTTT.

The V and J genes are TRBV5-6 and TRBJ1-1; no clear D. Trimming took off 4 bases at V and 10 bases at J, with 17 bases between the two ends. The CDR3 totals 13 residues. Germline lookup yields CDR1 SGHDT and CDR2 YYEEEE. CDR3 amino acids: CASSPLQANVAFF. The CDR3 bases are TGTGCCAGCAGCCCGCTGCAAGCCAACGTAGCTTTCTTT.

The chain joins TRBV6-1 to TRBJ2-5, with TRBD2 matching 7 bases. Germline V lookup: CDR1 MNHNS, CDR2 SASEGT. J was trimmed by 4 bases and V by 5 bases; bases with no gene match: 10. This CDR3 contains 15 residues. The CDR3 here is CASSTRLSGGETQYF. The CDR3 bases are TGTGCCAGCAGTACCCGCCTCTCGGGGGGAGAGACCCAGTACTTC.

V is TRBV14 and J is TRBJ2-7; TRBD2 is a possible D gene (5 bases). This CDR3 comprises 14 residues. Trimming took 4 bases from V and 3 from J, leaving 13 bases between them. From germline, CDR1 is SGHDN and CDR2 FVKESK. CDR3 DNA: TGTGCCAGCAGCCCTAGAGAGGGTCTCTACGAGCAGTACTTC. Translating gives CASSPREGLYEQYF. Drawing the rest from reference TRBV14 and TRBJ2-7, the complete variable domain is EAGVTQFPSHSVIEKGQTVTLRCDPISGHDNLYWYRRVMGKEIKFLLHFVKESKQDESGMPNNRFLAERTGGTYSTLKVQPAELEDSGVYFCASSPREGLYEQYFGPGTRLTVT.

The chain links TRBV5-6 to TRBJ2-3, with TRBD1 matching over 10 bases. The trim removed 4 bases at V and 1 base at J, leaving 9 bases unmatched. Germline V CDR1 and CDR2: SGHDT, YYEEEE. The CDR3 is 17 amino acids. In DNA form, the CDR3 reads TGTGCCAGCAGCCGATCCCGGGACAGGGGACGCACAGATACGCAGTATTTT. It is translated as CASSRSRDRGRTDTQYF.

The V gene is TRBV27, the J gene TRBJ2-2, with 9 bases matching TRBD1. The ends lost 6 bases at V and 4 bases at J; junction bases unmatched: 3. Per germline, CDR1 MNHEY and CDR2 SMNVEV (reference sequence). There are 14 residues in the CDR3. This CDR3 is CASRDRGSTGELFF. CDR3 DNA: TGTGCCAGCAGAGACAGGGGGAGCACCGGGGAGCTGTTTTTT.

The rearrangement uses TRBV12-5 and TRBJ1-1; 7 bases align to TRBD1. This CDR3 spans 12 amino acids. V trimming: 4 bases; J trimming: 6 bases; junction bases outside the gene matches: 2. In germline, CDR1 is LGHNT, CDR2 FRNRAP. In DNA form, the CDR3 reads TGTGCTAGTGGTTGGGGACAGTCTGAAGCTTTCTTT. Amino acids: CASGWGQSEAFF.

The J gene is TRBJ2-1, the V gene TRBV4-1, with TRBD2 matching 8 bases. In germline, CDR1 is MGHRA, CDR2 YSYEKL. The CDR3 covers 16 residues. The trim removed 3 bases at V and 3 bases at J, leaving 7 bases unmatched. In DNA form, the CDR3 reads TGCGCCAGCAGCCAGCCTCTAGCGGGCCTCTACAATGAGCAGTTCTTC. Its translation is CASSQPLAGLYNEQFF.

J is TRBJ1-2 and V is TRBV6-1, with D possibly TRBD1 on 6 matching bases. V was clipped by 4 bases and J by 3 bases, with 12 bases between them. CDR1 and CDR2 (germline): MNHNS, SASEGT. This CDR3 has 14 residues. DNA of the CDR3: TGTGCCAGCAGTGTCCCGACAGGACACTATGGCTACACCTTC. Amino acid sequence: CASSVPTGHYGYTF.